Presented here are 13 T cell receptor beta chains from one specimen sequenced in a study of blood T cell repertoires in COVID-19. Here immunoSEQ multiplex PCR was the method, and the copy in TCRdb shows in-frame clones only, minus some. The sample includes roughly 340,000 clones, 80% to 90% seen only once; the top ten take approximately 3%. The sample taken for sequencing was peripheral blood. The source is a woman aged 25 to 39 with COVID-19, enrolled during active disease.

The rearrangement links TRBV4-1 to TRBJ2-5, with D possibly matching TRBD2 (5 bases). Looked up from germline, CDR1 is MGHRA and CDR2 is YSYEKL. V gave up 4 bases and J gave up 3 bases, with 15 bases separating them. CDR3 length: 15 amino acids. In DNA, the CDR3 is TGCGCCAGCAGCCTCGCTGAGGGCCGAGAAGAGACCCAGTACTTC. Its translation is CASSLAEGREETQYF.

This clone was found once. This chain connects TRBV24-1 to TRBJ2-3, with 9 bases that match TRBD2. The CDR3 runs 19 residues. Germline CDR1 reads KGHDR; CDR2 reads SFDVKD. After removal of 9 bases from V and 0 bases from J, the junction contained 18 bases not matched to a gene. The CDR3 DNA follows: TGTGCCACCTCAACATTCGGCCAGCGGGAGGATCTTAGCACAGATACGCAGTATTTT. This sequence encodes CATSTFGQREDLSTDTQYF.

The rearrangement uses TRBV14 and TRBJ2-7; 11 bases fit TRBD2. Germline CDR1 SGHDN, CDR2 FVKESK. This CDR3 comprises 16 residues. The trim removed 4 bases at V and 2 bases at J, leaving 7 bases unmatched. CDR3 coding DNA: TGTGCCAGCAGCCGTGGGACTAGCGGATTTACCTACGAGCAGTACTTC. Protein product: CASSRGTSGFTYEQYF. The complete variable domain, with remaining parts taken from reference TRBV14 and TRBJ2-7, reads EAGVTQFPSHSVIEKGQTVTLRCDPISGHDNLYWYRRVMGKEIKFLLHFVKESKQDESGMPNNRFLAERTGGTYSTLKVQPAELEDSGVYFCASSRGTSGFTYEQYFGPGTRLTVT.

Written as DNA, the CDR3 is TGTGCCAGCAGCTTATTTGGACAGAGCACAGATACGCAGTATTTT. This sequence encodes CASSLFGQSTDTQYF. The chain is built from TRBV7-2 and TRBJ2-3; possibly TRBD1 for D (6 bases). V dropped 2 bases and J dropped 0 bases, with 9 bases sitting between them. The CDR3 runs 15 residues. Germline V gives CDR1 SGHTA, CDR2 FQGNSA.

The V and J genes are TRBV7-2 and TRBJ1-4; D uncertain. Germline V gives CDR1 SGHTA, CDR2 FQGNSA. This CDR3 is built from 14 residues. Trimming pared 5 bases from V and 4 bases from J, leaving 11 bases between. The CDR3 nucleotides read TGTGCCAGCAGCCAGAGGGCTAGTAATGAAAAACTGTTTTTT. Protein: CASSQRASNEKLFF.

The chain joins TRBV3-1 (or the pseudogene TRBV3-2) to TRBJ2-7; maybe TRBD2 (6 bases). With 1 base removed from V and 2 bases from J, the gap between germline ends came to 27 bases. The V gene's germline CDR1 is LGHDT and CDR2 YNNKEL (reference sequence). The CDR3 contains 20 residues. As DNA, the CDR3 is TGTGCCAGCAGCCAAGGGAGCCAATTGCCGGGACTTTTCACAGCCTACGAGCAGTACGTC. Protein sequence: CASSQGSQLPGLFTAYEQYV.

V and J are TRBV28 and TRBJ1-1; 9 bases fit TRBD1. Germline lookup yields CDR1 MDHEN and CDR2 SYDVKM. After removal of 3 bases from V and 1 base from J, the junction contained 6 bases not matched to a gene. The CDR3 runs 16 residues. For the CDR3, the DNA is TGTGCCAGCAGTTTGGTAGACAGGGGGAGGAACACTGAAGCTTTCTTT. Its protein product is CASSLVDRGRNTEAFF. Full variable domain (outside the CDR3, taken from reference TRBV28 and TRBJ1-1): DVKVTQSSRYLVKRTGEKVFLECVQDMDHENMFWYRQDPGLGLRLIYFSYDVKMKEKGDIPEGYSVSREKKERFSLILESASTNQTSMYLCASSLVDRGRNTEAFFGQGTRLTVV.

The chain recombines TRBV11-2 with TRBJ2-3; D remains ambiguous. V lost 2 bases to trimming and J lost 6 bases, with 6 bases between them. Germline V CDR1 and CDR2: SGHAT, FQNNGV. The CDR3 runs 12 residues. The CDR3 protein is CASSLISDTQYF. The CDR3 DNA reads TGTGCCAGCAGCTTAATCTCCGATACGCAGTATTTT.

This clone is a singleton in its sample. This chain uses TRBV9 with TRBJ1-4, with D hard to call. From germline, CDR1 is SGDLS and CDR2 YYNGEE. This CDR3 contains 15 residues. V was clipped by 3 bases and J by 5 bases, with 14 bases between them. The CDR3 protein is CASSAFGELNEKLFF. Written as DNA, the CDR3 is TGTGCCAGCAGCGCTTTCGGGGAGTTGAATGAAAAACTGTTTTTT.

V gene TRBV7-2 combines with J gene TRBJ1-6; tentatively, D is TRBD1 (6 bases). This CDR3 region has 13 residues. Looked up from germline, CDR1 is SGHTA and CDR2 is FQGNSA. The V and J ends lost 4 bases and 11 bases respectively, with 12 bases between them. This CDR3 reads CASSSRGPTPLHF. The CDR3 DNA sequence: TGTGCCAGCAGCTCGCGGGGGCCGACACCCCTCCACTTT.

This chain connects TRBV6-5 to TRBJ2-2; TRBD1 is a possible D gene (5 bases). Germline V gives CDR1 MNHEY, CDR2 SVGAGI. The CDR3 runs to 14 residues. The V end lost 5 bases, the J end lost 3 bases, and 10 bases lay between the germline ends. The CDR3 spells CASSKGWDTGELFF. The CDR3 nucleotides are TGTGCCAGCAGTAAGGGGTGGGACACCGGGGAGCTGTTTTTT.

This clone has just a few counts. The chain recombines TRBV19 with TRBJ1-3; tentative D call: TRBD1 (5 bases). CDR3 length equals 16 residues. Germline loops: CDR1 LNHDA, CDR2 SQIVND (reference sequence). Between the trimmed V and J ends, which lost 7 bases and 6 bases, there was a span of 22 bases. The CDR3: CASIPGGAGPINTIYF. CDR3 nucleotide sequence: TGTGCCAGTATTCCCGGCGGGGCAGGGCCTATAAACACCATATATTTT.

This chain links TRBV11-2 with TRBJ2-5; TRBD2 aligns across 7 bases. This CDR3 is built from 18 residues. Per germline, CDR1 SGHAT and CDR2 FQNNGV. Trimming at V came to 1 base and at J to 5 bases, leaving 16 bases not matched to a gene. Here the CDR3 reads CASSLGGASGNLPETQYF. In DNA form, the CDR3 reads TGTGCCAGCAGCTTAGGTGGGGCTAGCGGCAACTTACCGGAGACCCAGTACTTC. The whole variable domain, filled in from reference TRBV11-2 and TRBJ2-5, reads EAGVAQSPRYKIIEKRQSVAFWCNPISGHATLYWYQQILGQGPKLLIQFQNNGVVDDSQLPKDRFSAERLKGVDSTLKIQPAKLEDSAVYLCASSLGGASGNLPETQYFGPGTRLLVL.